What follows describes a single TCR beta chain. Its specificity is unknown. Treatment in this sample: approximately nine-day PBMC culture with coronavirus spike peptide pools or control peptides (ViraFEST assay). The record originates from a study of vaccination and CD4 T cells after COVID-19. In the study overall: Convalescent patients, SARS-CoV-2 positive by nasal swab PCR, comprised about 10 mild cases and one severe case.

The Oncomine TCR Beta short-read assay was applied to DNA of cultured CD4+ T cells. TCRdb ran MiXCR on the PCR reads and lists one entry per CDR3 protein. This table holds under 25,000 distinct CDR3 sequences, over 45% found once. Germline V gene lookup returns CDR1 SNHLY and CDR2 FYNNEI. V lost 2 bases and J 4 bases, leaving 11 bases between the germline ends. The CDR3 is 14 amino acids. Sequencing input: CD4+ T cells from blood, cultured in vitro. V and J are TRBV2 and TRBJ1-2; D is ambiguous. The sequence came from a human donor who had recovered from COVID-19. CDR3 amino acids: CASSEYARGYGYTF. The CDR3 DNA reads TGTGCCAGCAGTGAATATGCCCGGGGCTATGGCTACACCTTC.